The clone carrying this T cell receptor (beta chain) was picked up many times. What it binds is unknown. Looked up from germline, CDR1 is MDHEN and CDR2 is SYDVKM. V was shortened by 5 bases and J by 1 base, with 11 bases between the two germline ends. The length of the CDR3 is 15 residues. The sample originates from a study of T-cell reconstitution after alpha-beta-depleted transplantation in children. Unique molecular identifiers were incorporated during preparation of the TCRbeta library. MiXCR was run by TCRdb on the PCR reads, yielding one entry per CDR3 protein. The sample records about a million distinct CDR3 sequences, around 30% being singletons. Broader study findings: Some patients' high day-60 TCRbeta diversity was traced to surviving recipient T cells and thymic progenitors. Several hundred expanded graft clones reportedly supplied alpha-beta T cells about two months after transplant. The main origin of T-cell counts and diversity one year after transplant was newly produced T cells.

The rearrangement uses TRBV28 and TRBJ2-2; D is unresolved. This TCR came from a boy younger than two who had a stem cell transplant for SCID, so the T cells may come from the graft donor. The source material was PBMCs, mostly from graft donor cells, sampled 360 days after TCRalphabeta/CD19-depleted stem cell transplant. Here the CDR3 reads CASSIPRGNTGELFF. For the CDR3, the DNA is TGTGCCAGCAGTATCCCTCGCGGGAACACCGGGGAGCTGTTTTTT.